This T cell receptor beta chain was observed in a study of CD8 T cells in Susac syndrome (dated by TCRdb to between 2019 and 2020). Notes on the research overall: The study used repertoire sequencing to test whether antigen drove CD8+ T cell activation and differentiation in Susac syndrome. The study compared CD8+ T cell repertoire clonality among eleven to twelve healthy donors, approximately 14 Susac syndrome patients and fewer than 19 multiple sclerosis patients. Study-level results and caveats: The study acknowledged that relatively few individuals were included in the TCR sequencing and HLA analysis.

As for this clonotype: What this receptor recognizes is not known. No base quality information exists; no much larger clone differs at one position.

High-throughput TCR beta sequencing profiled peripheral blood CD8+ and CD4+ T cells from healthy donors, Susac syndrome patients and multiple sclerosis patients. The multiple sclerosis controls were treatment-naive patients who had stable or active relapsing-remitting disease and met the revised McDonald criteria. Bulk CD8+ and CD4+ T cells were purified magnetically by negative isolation, whereas CD8+ TEMRA cells were enriched by FACS. Blood was collected in EDTA tubes and processed within 24 hours, with PBMCs isolated through density gradient centrifugation. PBMCs intended for TCR sequencing were cryopreserved in liquid nitrogen and were subsequently thawed in a 37 degrees C water bath. A purity of at least 90% was achieved for sorted or isolated CD4+, CD8+ and CD8+ TEMRA cells. From a lookup of the germline V gene (reference sequence), CDR1 and CDR2 are MNHEY and SMNVEV. Inclusive of the bounding cysteine and phenylalanine, the CDR3 is 16 residues long. The DNA shown is the 48-base CDR3, in frame from base 1. Trimming at the junction amounts to 6 bases on V and 0 bases on J, and the germline ends lie 16 bases apart.

RNA was extracted using the RNeasy kit, and about 0.5 to 1 ug of the RNA was reverse transcribed with random hexamers. TCR beta CDR3 regions were amplified with the immunoSEQ multiplex PCR assay covering 54 Vbeta and 13 Jbeta segments. Bias from PCR amplification was corrected by using a synthetic template baseline for primer optimization and for computational correction. The paper's data handling went like this. Reads were annotated to V, D and J genes according to IMGT and were analyzed with immunoSEQ Analyzer, with only productive sequences retained. Clonality was computed as one minus Shannon entropy normalized by log2 of the number of productive unique sequences. For each patient and control, public and private clones were evaluated within the 100 most prevalent clones. Susac-specific clones were defined as absent from healthy and MS cohorts, 850 to 1,300 published viral clones and other ImmuneACCESS disease sequences. Through fastp at Q25 and MiXCR, TCRdb rebuilt clones from the public reads, retaining in-frame beta chains. Each entry is one CDR3 protein sequence, shown with its most common DNA and genes. Clone size and V and J calls follow TCRdb, not the original study. A total of under 550,000 distinct CDR3 sequences appear in this sample, roughly 85% of them only once. Under 0.15% of the sample rests with the top ten.

The sample consisted of CD8+ T cells from PBMCs. The chain joins TRBV27 to TRBJ2-3; the D region is possibly TRBD1 or TRBD2, each matching across 5 bases. The sequence was collected from a human donor with multiple sclerosis. The nucleotide sequence reads as follows: TGTGCCAGCAGCCCTCCCCGAGAGGGGAGCACAGATACGCAGTATTTT. It codes for CASSPPREGSTDTQYF.